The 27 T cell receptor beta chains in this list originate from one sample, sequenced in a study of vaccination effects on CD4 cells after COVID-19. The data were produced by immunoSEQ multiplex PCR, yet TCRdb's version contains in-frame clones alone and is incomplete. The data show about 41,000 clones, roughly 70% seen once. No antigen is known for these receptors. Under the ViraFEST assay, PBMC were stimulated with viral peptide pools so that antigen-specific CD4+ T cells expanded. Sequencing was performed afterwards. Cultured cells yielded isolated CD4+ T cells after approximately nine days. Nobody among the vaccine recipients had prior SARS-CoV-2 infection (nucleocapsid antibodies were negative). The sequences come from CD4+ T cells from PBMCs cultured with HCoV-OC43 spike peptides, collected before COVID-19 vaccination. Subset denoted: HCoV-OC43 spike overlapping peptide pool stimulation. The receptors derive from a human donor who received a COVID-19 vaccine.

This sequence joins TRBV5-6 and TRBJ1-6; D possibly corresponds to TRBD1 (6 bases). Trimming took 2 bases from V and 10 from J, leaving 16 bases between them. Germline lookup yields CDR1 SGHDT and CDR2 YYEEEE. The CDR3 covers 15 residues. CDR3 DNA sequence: TGTGCCAGCAGCTTCCCGAGGGGGGCCGGGTCACCCCTCCACTTT. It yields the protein CASSFPRGAGSPLHF.

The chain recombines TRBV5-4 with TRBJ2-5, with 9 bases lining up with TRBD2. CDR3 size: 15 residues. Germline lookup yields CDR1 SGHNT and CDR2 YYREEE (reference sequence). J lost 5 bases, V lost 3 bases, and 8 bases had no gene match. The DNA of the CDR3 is TGTGCCAGCAGCTCCCCTAGCGGGAAGGGGGAGACCCAGTACTTC. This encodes CASSSPSGKGETQYF.

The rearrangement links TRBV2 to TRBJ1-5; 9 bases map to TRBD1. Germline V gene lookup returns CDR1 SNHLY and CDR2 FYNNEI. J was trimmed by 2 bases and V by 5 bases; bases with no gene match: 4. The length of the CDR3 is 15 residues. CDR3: CASSTGGAGNQPQHF. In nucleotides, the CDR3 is TGTGCCAGCAGTACAGGGGGCGCCGGCAATCAGCCCCAGCATTTT.

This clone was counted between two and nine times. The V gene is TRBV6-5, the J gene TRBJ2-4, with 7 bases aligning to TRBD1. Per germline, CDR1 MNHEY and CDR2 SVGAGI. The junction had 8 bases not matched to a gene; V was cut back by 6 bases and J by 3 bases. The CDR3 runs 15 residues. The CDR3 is CASRRGREVKNIQYF. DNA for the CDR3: TGTGCCAGCAGGAGGGGGCGAGAAGTCAAAAACATTCAGTACTTC.

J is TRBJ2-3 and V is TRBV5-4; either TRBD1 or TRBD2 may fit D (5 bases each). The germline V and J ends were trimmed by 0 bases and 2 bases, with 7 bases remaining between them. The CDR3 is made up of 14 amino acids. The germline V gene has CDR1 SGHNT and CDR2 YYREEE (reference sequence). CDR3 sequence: CASSLGGNTDTQYF. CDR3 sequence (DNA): TGTGCCAGCAGCTTGGGGGGGAACACAGATACGCAGTATTTT.

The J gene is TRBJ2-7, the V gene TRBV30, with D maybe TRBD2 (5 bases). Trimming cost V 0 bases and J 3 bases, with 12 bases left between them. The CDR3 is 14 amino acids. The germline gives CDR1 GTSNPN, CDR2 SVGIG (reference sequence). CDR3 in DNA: TGTGCCTGGAGTGTACGCGATCGGGGCTACGAGCAGTACTTC. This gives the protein CAWSVRDRGYEQYF.

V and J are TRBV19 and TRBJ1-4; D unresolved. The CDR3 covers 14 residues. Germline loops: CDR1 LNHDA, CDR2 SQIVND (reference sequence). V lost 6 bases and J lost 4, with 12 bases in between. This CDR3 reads CASSRTVFNEKLFF. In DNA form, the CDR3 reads TGTGCCAGTAGCAGGACGGTCTTTAATGAAAAACTGTTTTTT.

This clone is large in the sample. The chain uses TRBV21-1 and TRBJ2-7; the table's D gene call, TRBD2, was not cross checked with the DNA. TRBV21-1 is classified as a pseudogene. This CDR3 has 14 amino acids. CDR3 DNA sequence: TGTGCCAGCAGCAAAACCCTAGCGGGGGTGGAGCAGTACTTC. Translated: CASSKTLAGVEQYF.

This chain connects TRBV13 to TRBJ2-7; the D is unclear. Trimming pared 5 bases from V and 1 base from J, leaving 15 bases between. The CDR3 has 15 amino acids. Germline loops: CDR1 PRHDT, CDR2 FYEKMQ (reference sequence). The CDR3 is CASSRRVGQSYEQYF. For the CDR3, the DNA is TGTGCCAGCAGCCGCCGGGTAGGGCAGTCCTACGAGCAGTACTTC.

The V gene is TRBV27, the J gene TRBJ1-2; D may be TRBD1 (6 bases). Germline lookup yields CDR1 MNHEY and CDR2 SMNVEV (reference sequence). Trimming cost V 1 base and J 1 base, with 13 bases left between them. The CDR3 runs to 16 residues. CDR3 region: CASSLFGGGDNYGYTF. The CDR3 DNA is TGTGCCAGCAGTTTATTCGGGGGGGGCGATAACTATGGCTACACCTTC.

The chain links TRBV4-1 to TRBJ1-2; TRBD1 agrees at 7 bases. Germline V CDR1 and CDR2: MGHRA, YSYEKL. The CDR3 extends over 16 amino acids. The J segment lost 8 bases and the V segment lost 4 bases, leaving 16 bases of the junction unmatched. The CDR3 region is CASSRGGTDSRGGYTF. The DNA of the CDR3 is TGCGCCAGCAGCCGGGGAGGGACAGACTCTAGAGGAGGCTACACCTTC.

The chain's CDR3 is CASSYFNEQYF. CDR3 DNA: TGTGCCAGCAGTTATTTCAACGAGCAGTACTTC. This chain joins TRBV6-5 and TRBJ2-7; the D is unclear. With 3 bases removed from V and 5 bases from J, the gap between germline ends came to 5 bases. The germline V gene has CDR1 MNHEY and CDR2 SVGAGI. The CDR3 runs 11 residues.

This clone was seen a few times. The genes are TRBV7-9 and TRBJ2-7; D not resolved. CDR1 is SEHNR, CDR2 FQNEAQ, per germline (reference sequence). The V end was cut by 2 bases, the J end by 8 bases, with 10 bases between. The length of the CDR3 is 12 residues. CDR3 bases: TGTGCCAGCAGCTTACCTTCGACAAAGCAGTACTTC. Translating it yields CASSLPSTKQYF.

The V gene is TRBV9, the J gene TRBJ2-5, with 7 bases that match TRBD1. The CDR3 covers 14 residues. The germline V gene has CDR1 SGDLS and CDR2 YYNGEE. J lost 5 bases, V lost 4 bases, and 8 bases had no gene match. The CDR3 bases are TGTGCCAGCAGCACCTGGGACAGTGGGGAGACCCAGTACTTC. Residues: CASSTWDSGETQYF.

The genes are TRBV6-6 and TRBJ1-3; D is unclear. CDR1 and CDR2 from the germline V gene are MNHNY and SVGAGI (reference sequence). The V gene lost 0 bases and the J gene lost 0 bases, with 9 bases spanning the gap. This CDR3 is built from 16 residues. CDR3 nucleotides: TGTGCCAGCAGTTACTCAGGCCAAAGCTCTGGAAACACCATATATTTT. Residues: CASSYSGQSSGNTIYF.

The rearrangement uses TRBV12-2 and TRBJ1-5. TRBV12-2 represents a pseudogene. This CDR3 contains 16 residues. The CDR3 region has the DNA TGTGCAAGTCGCTTAGCGGGTTCTCTGGGGAATCAGCCCCAGCATTTT. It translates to CASRLAGSLGNQPQHF.

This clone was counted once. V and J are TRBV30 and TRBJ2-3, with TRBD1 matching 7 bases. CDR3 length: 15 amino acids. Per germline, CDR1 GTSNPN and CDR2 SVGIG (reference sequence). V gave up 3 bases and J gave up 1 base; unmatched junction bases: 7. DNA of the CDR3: TGTGCCTGGAGCCTAGGACAGGACCGCACAGATACGCAGTATTTT. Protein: CAWSLGQDRTDTQYF.

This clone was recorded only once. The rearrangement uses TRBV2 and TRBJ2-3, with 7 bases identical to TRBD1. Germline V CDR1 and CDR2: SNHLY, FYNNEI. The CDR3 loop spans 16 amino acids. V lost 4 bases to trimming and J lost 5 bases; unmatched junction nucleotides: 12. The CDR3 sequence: CASSVGARGLGDTQYF. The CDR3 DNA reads TGTGCCAGCAGTGTTGGCGCCAGGGGGTTGGGAGATACGCAGTATTTT. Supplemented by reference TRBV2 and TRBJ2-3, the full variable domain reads EPEVTQTPSHQVTQMGQEVILRCVPISNHLYFYWYRQILGQKVEFLVSFYNNEISEKSEIFDDQFSVERPDGSNFTLKIRSTKLEDSAMYFCASSVGARGLGDTQYFGPGTRLTVL.

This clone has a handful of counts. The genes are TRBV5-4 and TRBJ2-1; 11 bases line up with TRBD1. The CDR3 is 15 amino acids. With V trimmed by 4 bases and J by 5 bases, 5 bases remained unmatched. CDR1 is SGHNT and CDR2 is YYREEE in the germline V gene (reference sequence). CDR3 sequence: CASSPGTGGHNEQFF. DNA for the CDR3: TGTGCCAGCAGCCCCGGGACAGGGGGTCACAATGAGCAGTTCTTC.

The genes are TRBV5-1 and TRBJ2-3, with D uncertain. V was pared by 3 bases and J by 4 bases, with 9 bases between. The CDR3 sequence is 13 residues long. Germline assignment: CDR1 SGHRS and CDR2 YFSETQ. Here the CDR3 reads CASSSDGPDTQYF. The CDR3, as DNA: TGCGCCAGCAGCTCAGACGGACCAGATACGCAGTATTTT.

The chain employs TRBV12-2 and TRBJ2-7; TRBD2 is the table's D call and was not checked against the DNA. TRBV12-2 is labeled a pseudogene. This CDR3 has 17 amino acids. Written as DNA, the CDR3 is TGTGCAAGTCGCTTAGACCGTCCGGGACTAGTACCTTCCGAGCAGTACTTC. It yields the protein CASRLDRPGLVPSEQYF.

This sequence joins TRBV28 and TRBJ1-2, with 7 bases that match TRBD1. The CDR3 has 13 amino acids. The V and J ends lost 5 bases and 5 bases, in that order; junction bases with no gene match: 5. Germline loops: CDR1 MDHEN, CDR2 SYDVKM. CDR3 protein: CASSAPGQYGYTF. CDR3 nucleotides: TGTGCCAGCAGTGCCCCGGGACAGTATGGCTACACCTTC.

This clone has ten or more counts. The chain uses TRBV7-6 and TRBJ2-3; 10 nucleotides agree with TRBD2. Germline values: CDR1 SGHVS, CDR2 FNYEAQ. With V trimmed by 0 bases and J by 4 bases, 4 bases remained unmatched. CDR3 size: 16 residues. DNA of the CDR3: TGTGCCAGCAGCTTAGCTACTAGCGGGATCCCAGATACGCAGTATTTT. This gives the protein CASSLATSGIPDTQYF.

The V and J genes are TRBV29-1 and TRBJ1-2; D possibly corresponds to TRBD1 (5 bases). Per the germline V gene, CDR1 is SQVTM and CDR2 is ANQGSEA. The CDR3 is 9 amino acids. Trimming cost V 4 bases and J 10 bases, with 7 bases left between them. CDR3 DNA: TGCAGCGTTGGAGGGGACTACACCTTC. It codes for CSVGGDYTF.

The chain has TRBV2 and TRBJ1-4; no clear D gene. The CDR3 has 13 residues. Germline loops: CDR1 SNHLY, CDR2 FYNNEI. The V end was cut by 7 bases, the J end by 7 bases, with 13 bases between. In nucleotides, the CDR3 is TGTGCCAGCACCCTAGGACGGACTGAAAAACTGTTTTTT. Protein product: CASTLGRTEKLFF.

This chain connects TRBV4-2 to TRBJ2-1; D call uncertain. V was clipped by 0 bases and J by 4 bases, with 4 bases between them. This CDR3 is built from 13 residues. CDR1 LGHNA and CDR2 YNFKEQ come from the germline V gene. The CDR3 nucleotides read TGTGCCAGCAGCCAAGAGGGGTACAATGAGCAGTTCTTC. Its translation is CASSQEGYNEQFF.

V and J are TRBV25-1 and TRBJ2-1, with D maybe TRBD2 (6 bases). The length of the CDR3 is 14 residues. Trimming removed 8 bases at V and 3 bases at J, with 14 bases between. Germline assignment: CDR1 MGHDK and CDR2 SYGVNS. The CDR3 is CASSTSWNYNEQFF. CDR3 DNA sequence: TGTGCCAGCTCAACTAGCTGGAACTACAATGAGCAGTTCTTC. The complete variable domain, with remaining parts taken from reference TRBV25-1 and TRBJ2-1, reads EADIYQTPRYLVIGTGKKITLECSQTMGHDKMYWYQQDPGMELHLIHYSYGVNSTEKGDLSSESTVSRIRTEHFPLTLESARPSHTSQYLCASSTSWNYNEQFFGPGTRLTVL.